This TCR beta chain was captured by sequencing in a study of neurological immune-mediated disorders. Trimming took off 5 bases at V and 0 bases at J, with 14 bases between the two ends. This CDR3 is 15 amino acids long. CDR1 and CDR2 from the germline V gene are LGHDT and YNNKEL (reference sequence). This clonotype has a count of ten or more. Its antigen is currently unknown. Synthesis of cDNA was performed by 5'RACE using 10-nucleotide random UMIs. Using its own MiXCR run on the 5' RACE reads, TCRdb lists one record per CDR3 protein. The sample yields more than 15,000 distinct CDR3 sequences, 14% seen once. The study, taken as a whole, reports: Subjects shared no identical expanded-clone CDR3 amino acid sequences, suggesting private TCR-beta repertoires in all groups. HTLV-1-associated myelopathy led in TCR clonal expansion, while multiple sclerosis ranked lowest, below healthy controls.

Libraries from sorted cells used 900,000 to 1,000,000 T cells (CD4+ or CD8+). The genes are TRBV3-1 and TRBJ2-7; the D gene is possibly TRBD2 (6 bases). The sequence came from a woman aged 55-69 years with HTLV-1-associated myelopathy (HAM/TSP). The sample was CD4+ T cells from blood. CDR3 sequence reads: CASSASGTRSYEQYF. CDR3 nucleotide sequence: TGTGCCAGCAGCGCCTCGGGGACTCGCTCCTACGAGCAGTACTTC.